The clone carrying this T cell receptor (beta chain) appeared a few times. The length of the CDR3 is 12 residues. V gave up 8 bases and J gave up 9 bases; unmatched junction bases: 7. CDR1 and CDR2 from the germline V gene are MNHNS and SASEGT. Uncontrolled infection, other autoimmune disease, pregnancy or lactation barred patients from enrollment. There were TCR beta CDR3 regions amplified from RNA transcripts. Researchers ran a first-round RT-PCR on the TCR CDR3 using the HTBI primer set. From the multiplex PCR reads, TCRdb called clonotypes with MiXCR, one entry per CDR3 protein. The data contain around 270,000 distinct CDR3 sequences, approximately 18% of them singletons. These data come from a study of T cells in Graves' hyperthyroidism and ophthalmopathy.

V is TRBV6-1 and J is TRBJ2-1; 7 bases are shared with TRBD1. The receptor was isolated from a man in his fifties or sixties with Graves' ophthalmopathy. The sample taken for sequencing was blood. CDR3 sequence reads: CASRQGLTEQFF. The DNA for the CDR3 is TGTGCCAGCCGACAGGGCCTAACTGAGCAGTTCTTC.